This passage covers 21 T cell receptor beta chains from one sample sequenced in a study of control samples from healthy donors and cancer patients. This table comes from immunoSEQ multiplex PCR, and its TCRdb copy is limited to in-frame clones, with some not included. The sample has around 50,000 clones, roughly 96% seen once. Sequencing was done on a sample of blood. These TCRs come from a man younger than 45 in good health.

This chain joins TRBV7-2 and TRBJ1-3; maybe TRBD1 (6 bases). V was cut by 1 base and J by 2 bases, with 9 bases left in between. Germline values: CDR1 SGHTA, CDR2 FQGNSA. CDR3 length equals 15 residues. CDR3 in amino acids: CASSLVNRAGNTIYF. CDR3 in DNA: TGTGCCAGCAGCTTAGTAAACAGGGCTGGAAACACCATATATTTT.

The CDR3 nucleotides are TGTGCCTGGAGTAGGGGCGGGAGTGAGACCGGGGAGCTGTTTTTT. As protein: CAWSRGGSETGELFF. The genes are TRBV30 and TRBJ2-2; 7 bases line up with TRBD2. This CDR3 region has 15 residues. Unmatched junction bases numbered 8, after V lost 2 bases and J lost 5 bases. Germline CDR1 and CDR2: GTSNPN and SVGIG (reference sequence).

This chain uses TRBV11-2 with TRBJ2-1, with 13 bases lining up with TRBD2. Per germline, CDR1 SGHAT and CDR2 FQNNGV. The CDR3 has 19 amino acids. Germline trimming cut 1 base from V and 4 bases from J; bases unmatched to any gene: 10. DNA for the CDR3: TGTGCCAGCAGCTTAGGGCTCCCGGGACTAGCGGGGACTTACAATGAGCAGTTCTTC. It specifies CASSLGLPGLAGTYNEQFF.

The rearrangement uses TRBV24-1 and TRBJ2-2; D may be TRBD2 (5 bases). Germline CDR1 and CDR2: KGHDR and SFDVKD. This CDR3 has 16 amino acids. The germline V and J ends were trimmed by 1 base and 4 bases, with 12 bases remaining between them. The CDR3 DNA is TGTGCCACCAGTGATTTTACGGAGCGGAGCACCGGGGAGCTGTTTTTT. Encoded protein: CATSDFTERSTGELFF.

This clone was detected only a few times. The chain carries TRBV15 and TRBJ2-3, with TRBD2 identical over 9 bases. Germline trimming cut 0 bases from V and 4 bases from J; bases unmatched to any gene: 2. CDR3 length: 15 amino acids. The germline V gene encodes CDR1 LNHNV and CDR2 YYDKDF (reference sequence). CDR3 residues: CATSREREGPDTQYF. CDR3 bases: TGTGCCACCAGCAGAGAGCGGGAGGGCCCAGATACGCAGTATTTT.

The V and J genes are TRBV5-1 and TRBJ2-7; 10 positions match TRBD1. Germline V gene sequence: CDR1 SGHRS, CDR2 YFSETQ. J was trimmed by 3 bases and V by 4 bases; bases with no gene match: 10. This CDR3 is 16 amino acids long. The CDR3 here is CASSQALGTGDYEQYF. DNA of the CDR3: TGCGCCAGCAGCCAGGCCCTTGGGACAGGGGACTACGAGCAGTACTTC.

This chain links TRBV9 with TRBJ2-7, with 11 bases that match TRBD1. The germline gives CDR1 SGDLS, CDR2 YYNGEE. This CDR3 is 15 amino acids long. V lost 0 bases and J lost 7; bases outside the gene matches: 6. The CDR3 sequence is CASSVGTGGAWEQYF. In DNA, the CDR3 is TGTGCCAGCAGCGTAGGGACAGGGGGCGCGTGGGAGCAGTACTTC. The full variable domain, rest sourced from reference TRBV9 and TRBJ2-7, is DSGVTQTPKHLITATGQRVTLRCSPRSGDLSVYWYQQSLDQGLQFLIQYYNGEERAKGNILERFSAQQFPDLHSELNLSSLELGDSALYFCASSVGTGGAWEQYFGPGTRLTVT.

This chain connects TRBV9 to TRBJ2-7, with TRBD2 identical over 14 bases. The junction had 6 bases not matched to a gene; V was cut back by 4 bases and J by 0 bases. The CDR3 consists of 17 residues. Germline CDR1 and CDR2: SGDLS and YYNGEE. The CDR3 loop is CASSPGGTSGSSYEQYF. Written as DNA, the CDR3 is TGTGCCAGCAGCCCGGGGGGGACTAGCGGGAGCTCCTACGAGCAGTACTTC.

This clone came up once. This chain connects TRBV6-5 to TRBJ1-2; the D is unclear. Deletions cut 7 bases from V and 0 bases from J, with 15 bases between. CDR3 length: 15 residues. Germline values: CDR1 MNHEY, CDR2 SVGAGI. Here the CDR3 DNA reads TGTGCCAGCACCAGTTGGGCCGTAGCTAACTATGGCTACACCTTC. As protein: CASTSWAVANYGYTF.

V and J are TRBV4-2 and TRBJ2-4; D not certain. V was trimmed by 1 base and J by 13 bases, leaving 8 bases between them. CDR1 is LGHNA and CDR2 is YNFKEQ in the germline V gene. The CDR3 spans 11 residues. CDR3 sequence reads: CASSQAALQYF. The CDR3, as DNA: TGTGCCAGCAGCCAAGCAGCACTGCAGTACTTC.

The rearrangement uses TRBV19 and TRBJ2-1, with D unclear. The V end was cut by 6 bases, the J end by 0 bases, with 12 bases between. Germline lookup yields CDR1 LNHDA and CDR2 SQIVND (reference sequence). The CDR3 consists of 15 residues. The CDR3: CASRSSLSSYNEQFF. For the CDR3, the DNA is TGTGCCAGTAGGTCCTCTTTGAGCTCCTACAATGAGCAGTTCTTC. Filled out from reference TRBV19 and TRBJ2-1, the complete variable domain reads DGGITQSPKYLFRKEGQNVTLSCEQNLNHDAMYWYRQDPGQGLRLIYYSQIVNDFQKGDIAEGYSVSREKKESFPLTVTSAQKNPTAFYLCASRSSLSSYNEQFFGPGTRLTVL.

The genes are TRBV27 and TRBJ2-2, with D perhaps matching TRBD2 (5 bases). V was clipped by 0 bases and J by 7 bases, with 9 bases between them. Germline CDR1 reads MNHEY; CDR2 reads SMNVEV (reference sequence). The CDR3 is 14 amino acids. Here the CDR3 reads CASSLSGTSGELFF. The CDR3 DNA reads as TGTGCCAGCAGTTTATCGGGCACTAGCGGGGAGCTGTTTTTT.

V and J are TRBV28 and TRBJ2-2; D possibly corresponds to TRBD1 (6 bases). The germline gives CDR1 MDHEN, CDR2 SYDVKM. With 3 bases removed from V and 2 bases from J, the gap between germline ends came to 13 bases. The CDR3 consists of 16 residues. CDR3 DNA sequence: TGTGCCAGCAGTTTGGTAGACAGGTCTAACACCGGGGAGCTGTTTTTT. Its protein is CASSLVDRSNTGELFF. The full variable domain, with the rest looked up from reference TRBV28 and TRBJ2-2, is DVKVTQSSRYLVKRTGEKVFLECVQDMDHENMFWYRQDPGLGLRLIYFSYDVKMKEKGDIPEGYSVSREKKERFSLILESASTNQTSMYLCASSLVDRSNTGELFFGEGSRLTVL.

The rearrangement uses TRBV11-3 and TRBJ2-2; no clear D gene. CDR1 and CDR2 (germline): SGHNT, YENEEA. This CDR3 comprises 12 residues. Deletions cut 6 bases from V and 5 bases from J, with 7 bases between. CDR3 residues: CASSRETGELFF. CDR3 coding DNA: TGTGCCAGCAGTCGTGAGACCGGGGAGCTGTTTTTT.

The chain carries TRBV21-1 and TRBJ1-5; the D call of TRBD1 is as the table states it, not checked on the DNA. TRBV21-1 is a recognized pseudogene. The CDR3 has 18 residues. This chain's CDR3 is CASNKYPGQGPSNQPQHF. Here the CDR3 DNA reads TGTGCCAGCAACAAATATCCGGGACAGGGACCCAGTAATCAGCCCCAGCATTTT.

The V call is TRBV30, the J call TRBJ2-2, with TRBD1 identical over 8 bases. The CDR3 runs 19 residues. Per germline, CDR1 GTSNPN and CDR2 SVGIG (reference sequence). J was trimmed by 5 bases and V by 0 bases; bases with no gene match: 17. CDR3 coding DNA: TGTGCCTGGAGTGTGGGGTCCTGGACAGGGAGAATGGCAACCGGGGAGCTGTTTTTT. Translation: CAWSVGSWTGRMATGELFF.

The count of this clone is one. V usage is TRBV11-3 and J usage is TRBJ2-1, with TRBD2 matching 15 bases. CDR1 is SGHNT, CDR2 YENEEA, per germline. With V trimmed by 1 base and J by 7 bases, 2 bases remained unmatched. The CDR3 runs 16 residues. CDR3 protein: CASSLGTSGRVNEQFF. In DNA form, the CDR3 reads TGTGCCAGCAGCTTAGGGACTAGCGGGAGGGTTAATGAGCAGTTCTTC.

CDR3: CASSFRGGKLFF. The CDR3 DNA reads as TGTGCCAGCAGTTTTAGAGGCGGAAAACTGTTTTTT. The chain joins TRBV12-3 or TRBV12-4 to TRBJ1-4; the D is unclear. The CDR3 is made up of 12 amino acids. V was shortened by 3 bases and J by 10 bases, with 9 bases between the two germline ends.

This clone was observed once. This rearrangement joins TRBV15 to TRBJ1-6, with D maybe TRBD1 (5 bases). V was pared by 0 bases and J by 16 bases, with 13 bases between. The CDR3 is 13 amino acids. CDR1 is LNHNV, CDR2 YYDKDF, per germline (reference sequence). The CDR3 is CATSRDEGARLHF. The CDR3, as DNA: TGTGCCACCAGCAGAGATGAAGGGGCCCGACTCCACTTT.

The V gene is TRBV4-1, the J gene TRBJ2-6; D ambiguous. The germline V gene has CDR1 MGHRA and CDR2 YSYEKL. V was cut by 1 base and J by 1 base, with 5 bases left in between. CDR3 length: 15 amino acids. CDR3 bases: TGCGCCAGCAGCCAAGCCTCATCTGGGGCCAACGTCCTGACTTTC. It encodes CASSQASSGANVLTF.

This chain uses TRBV5-8 with TRBJ2-5, with 10 bases fitting TRBD2. J was trimmed by 5 bases and V by 4 bases; bases with no gene match: 5. CDR1 is SGHTS and CDR2 is YDEGEE in the germline V gene. The CDR3 has 14 amino acids. The DNA of the CDR3 is TGTGCCAGCAGCCCTAGCGGGAGTAGGGAGACCCAGTACTTC. Residues: CASSPSGSRETQYF.